This T cell receptor beta chain was sequenced in a study of blood T cell repertoires in COVID-19. The wider study: The samples span acute and convalescent COVID-19 from the United States, Italy and Spain. Sources were T cells, B-cell-depleted T cells, or PBMCs; the material itself was cDNA or gDNA.

In the authors' workflow: Estimated nucleated cell counts came from reference gene primer amplification. Clones were read by immunoSEQ multiplex PCR, and TCRdb kept only the in-frame ones, dropping some. The DNA gave D and trimming, while V, J and clone size come from that table. The sample lists 160,000 or so clones, more than 75% seen once, with around a tenth in the top ten. Patients in Seattle were enrolled during active infection, then followed longitudinally. The TCR originated in an older woman with COVID-19, enrolled during active disease. Sequencing was done on a sample of peripheral blood.

CDR3: CASSYDRGNTEAFF. The CDR3 DNA reads TGTGCCAGCAGTTACGACAGGGGGAACACTGAAGCTTTCTTT. The chain combines TRBV6-2 or TRBV6-3 with TRBJ1-1; the match to TRBD1 covers 8 bases. Germline-derived CDR1 and CDR2 are MNHEY and SVGEGT. The CDR3 contains 14 residues. V lost 2 bases, J lost 1 base, and 0 bases stayed unmatched.